The next 12 T cell receptor beta chains were all read from a single sample in a study of cytomegalovirus exposure and HLA in healthy donors. TCRdb's table, derived via immunoSEQ multiplex PCR, lists solely in-frame clones and lacks some. The repertoire holds some 180,000 clones, with about 81% as singletons. Sequencing was performed on PBMCs. These TCRs come from a woman between 25 and 40 years old in good health and CMV-seronegative.

The chain couples TRBV5-1 to TRBJ2-7; no firm D call. The V end lost 7 bases, the J end lost 0 bases, and 14 bases lay between the germline ends. The germline CDR1 and CDR2 sequences are SGHRS and YFSETQ. CDR3 size: 14 residues. The CDR3, as DNA: TGCGCCAGCTTCCCCCAGCCTAGCTCCTACGAGCAGTACTTC. It is translated as CASFPQPSSYEQYF.

Written as DNA, the CDR3 is TGTGCCAGCAGCTCCTCGTCCGGGGCCAACGTCCTGACTTTC. Amino acids: CASSSSSGANVLTF. The chain uses TRBV9 and TRBJ2-6; no clear D gene. From germline, CDR1 is SGDLS and CDR2 YYNGEE. With 4 bases removed from V and 4 bases from J, the gap between germline ends came to 9 bases. The CDR3 spans 14 residues.

The V call is TRBV6-5, the J call TRBJ1-2; D is perhaps TRBD1 (6 bases). V was pared by 3 bases and J by 2 bases, with 16 bases between. Germline V gene lookup returns CDR1 MNHEY and CDR2 SVGAGI. This CDR3 has 16 amino acids. The CDR3 coding sequence is TGTGCCAGCAGTTATCTTTCGTCCACAGGGAACTATGGCTACACCTTC. Translating gives CASSYLSSTGNYGYTF.

This clone has a single count. The V and J genes are TRBV7-8 and TRBJ1-5; D ambiguous. Germline CDR1 SGHVS, CDR2 FQNEAQ. The CDR3 consists of 16 residues. The V end was cut by 1 base, the J end by 2 bases, with 12 bases between. CDR3 residues: CASSLVRWLGNQPQHF. Written as DNA, the CDR3 is TGTGCCAGCAGCTTAGTGCGGTGGCTGGGCAATCAGCCCCAGCATTTT.

This clone was seen a single time. This chain links TRBV5-6 with TRBJ1-5; tentative D call: TRBD1 (5 bases). CDR3 length equals 16 residues. V lost 0 bases and J 0 bases, leaving 10 bases between the germline ends. Looked up from germline, CDR1 is SGHDT and CDR2 is YYEEEE. CDR3 residues: CASSLGTGDSNQPQHF. CDR3 nucleotide sequence: TGTGCCAGCAGCTTGGGCACAGGAGATAGCAATCAGCCCCAGCATTTT.

This sequence joins TRBV6-5 and TRBJ1-1; D is ambiguous. V dropped 5 bases and J dropped 2 bases, with 12 bases sitting between them. The CDR3 runs 14 residues. The germline gives CDR1 MNHEY, CDR2 SVGAGI. The CDR3 DNA follows: TGTGCCAGCAGTCCTAGTGGGTTAAACACTGAAGCTTTCTTT. This gives the protein CASSPSGLNTEAFF.

The V and J genes are TRBV6-1 and TRBJ2-2, with D perhaps matching TRBD2 (6 bases). Per germline, CDR1 MNHNS and CDR2 SASEGT. The CDR3 runs to 15 residues. The V gene lost 3 bases and the J gene lost 0 bases, with 8 bases spanning the gap. CDR3 residues: CASSEGGPNTGELFF. The CDR3 nucleotides read TGTGCCAGCAGTGAGGGGGGTCCGAACACCGGGGAGCTGTTTTTT.

This sequence joins TRBV14 and TRBJ2-7; maybe TRBD1 (6 bases). Germline loops: CDR1 SGHDN, CDR2 FVKESK. The CDR3 runs to 17 residues. Trimming took off 1 base at V and 0 bases at J, with 16 bases between the two ends. The CDR3 spells CASSQVGGTGSSYEQYF. The CDR3 DNA follows: TGTGCCAGCAGCCAAGTTGGGGGAACAGGGAGCTCCTACGAGCAGTACTTC.

This clone showed up just a few times. The chain employs TRBV19 and TRBJ2-4; 10 nucleotides line up with TRBD1. CDR3 length: 16 residues. Germline V gene sequence: CDR1 LNHDA, CDR2 SQIVND (reference sequence). J gave up 10 bases and V 9 bases, and 18 bases lay outside the gene matches. CDR3: CAREDRGQSPNGIQYF. The CDR3, as DNA: TGTGCCAGGGAAGACAGGGGGCAATCCCCAAATGGGATTCAGTACTTC.

The V and J genes are TRBV10-2 and TRBJ2-1; TRBD2 aligns across 9 bases. The CDR3 extends over 15 amino acids. With 6 bases clipped from V and 0 bases from J, the junction kept 3 bases outside the gene matches. CDR1 and CDR2 from the germline V gene are WSHSY and SAAADI. In nucleotides, the CDR3 is TGCGCCAGCAGACTAGCGGGCTCCTCCTACAATGAGCAGTTCTTC. The encoded protein is CASRLAGSSYNEQFF.

This rearrangement joins TRBV18 to TRBJ1-2; 7 bases agree with TRBD1. V lost 5 bases, J lost 7 bases, and 7 bases stayed unmatched. CDR3 size: 13 residues. Germline-derived CDR1 and CDR2 are KGHSH and LQKENI. The DNA of the CDR3 is TGTGCCAGCTCAACCGGGACAGTCGTTGGCTACACCTTC. Protein product: CASSTGTVVGYTF.

The CDR3 DNA sequence: TGTGCCAGCAGCTTGGGGGTCAGGGGCCCATCCTACGAGCAGTACTTC. It encodes CASSLGVRGPSYEQYF. The J gene is TRBJ2-7, the V gene TRBV7-6; maybe TRBD1 (6 bases). V shed 3 bases and J shed 1 base, with 16 bases lying between them. The CDR3 contains 16 residues. CDR1 is SGHVS, CDR2 FNYEAQ, per germline.